Listed here is a single T cell receptor (beta chain). This clonotype has a count of ten or more. No cognate antigen has been identified for it. No per-base quality is available; no much larger clone lies one base away. The record originates from a study of response to subunit inactivated influenza vaccine listed by TCRdb under 2018. Study-wide context: To follow how T cells responded to a trivalent subunit inactivated influenza vaccine, the researchers relied on deep quantitative profiling of the T cell receptor repertoire. Overall results and qualifications from the work: According to the authors, only a limited number of new T cells may be recruited by each seasonal influenza vaccination.

Receptors were amplified or captured by RT-PCR. Sequencing was performed on an Illumina HiSeq 2500. TCRdb took the public reads, trimmed them with fastp at Q25, ran MiXCR for clone calling and kept in-frame beta chains. When rows share a CDR3 protein, they turn into one entry using the most common DNA and genes. Present in this sample are under 800,000 distinct CDR3 sequences, about 14% of which were seen just once. 6% to 8% of the sample comes from the top ten. The sample here was PBMCs from blood, taken 14 to 15 days before vaccination. This TCR was recovered from a man aged 45-65 years who received an inactivated influenza vaccine. Donor details come from another sample of the same person, matched by shared clones.

CDR3 region: CASSFGNGVASTGELFF. In nucleotide form, the sequence is TGTGCCAGCAGCTTTGGAAACGGCGTAGCGTCCACCGGGGAGCTGTTTTTT. The receptor chain draws on TRBV7-2 and TRBJ2-2; TRBD2 could be the D gene, as 5 bases match. Sequences SGHTA (CDR1) and FQGNSA (CDR2) are obtained from the germline V gene. Relative to germline, V is 3 bases shorter and J is 4 bases shorter, with 18 bases between their ends. From its cysteine to its phenylalanine, the CDR3 spans 17 amino acids. The only DNA kept is the CDR3, 51 bases in frame from the first base.